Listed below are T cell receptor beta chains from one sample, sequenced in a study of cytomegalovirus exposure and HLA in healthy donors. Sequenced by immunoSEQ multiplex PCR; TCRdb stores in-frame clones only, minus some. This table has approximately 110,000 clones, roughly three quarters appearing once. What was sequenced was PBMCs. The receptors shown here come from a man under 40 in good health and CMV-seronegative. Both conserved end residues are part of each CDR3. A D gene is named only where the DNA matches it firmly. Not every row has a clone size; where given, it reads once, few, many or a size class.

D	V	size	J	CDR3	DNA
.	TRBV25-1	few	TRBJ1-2	CASSELTGNYGYTF	TGTGCCAGCAGTGAATTAACAGGGAACTATGGCTACACCTTC
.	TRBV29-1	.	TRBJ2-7	CSVEDTVEQYF	TGCAGCGTTGAAGACACAGTCGAGCAGTACTTC
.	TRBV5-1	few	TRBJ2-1	CASSSQLDGNEQFF	TGCGCCAGCAGCTCGCAACTAGATGGCAATGAGCAGTTCTTC
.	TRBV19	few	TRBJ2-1	CASSIRWEDEQFF	TGTGCCAGTAGTATCAGGTGGGAGGATGAGCAGTTCTTC
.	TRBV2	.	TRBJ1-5	CASTPDISNQPQHF	TGTGCCAGCACACCGGACATTAGCAATCAGCCCCAGCATTTT
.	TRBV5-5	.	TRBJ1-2	CASSLEAGVYYGYTF	TGTGCCAGCAGCTTGGAGGCAGGGGTTTACTATGGCTACACCTTC
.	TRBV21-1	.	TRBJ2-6	CASSSEGNRGTPFSGANVLTF	TGTGCCAGCAGCTCAGAGGGGAACAGGGGAACTCCCTTCTCTGGGGCCAACGTCCTGACTTTC
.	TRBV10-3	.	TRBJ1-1	CAISEDLQGYTEAFF	TGTGCCATCAGTGAGGACCTTCAGGGGTACACTGAAGCTTTCTTT
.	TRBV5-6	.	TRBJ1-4	CASSLFQGGTNEKLFF	TGTGCCAGCAGCTTGTTTCAAGGCGGAACTAATGAAAAACTGTTTTTT
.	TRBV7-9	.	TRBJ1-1	CSSSPGGLGRAFF	TGTTCCAGCAGCCCGGGAGGTTTAGGGAGGGCTTTCTTT
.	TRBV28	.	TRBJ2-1	CASSYPGHRYNEQFF	TGTGCCAGCAGTTACCCGGGACACCGCTACAATGAGCAGTTCTTC
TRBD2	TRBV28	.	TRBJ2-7	CASSSRDPVAGYEQYF	TGTGCCAGCAGTTCTCGAGACCCCGTAGCGGGGTACGAGCAGTACTTC
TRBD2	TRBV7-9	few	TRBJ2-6	CASSQISGRGANVLTF	TGTGCCAGCAGCCAAATTAGCGGGAGGGGGGCCAACGTCCTGACTTTC
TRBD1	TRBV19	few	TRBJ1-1	CASSIPGGRYTEAFF	TGTGCCAGTAGTATACCAGGGGGTCGGTACACTGAAGCTTTCTTT
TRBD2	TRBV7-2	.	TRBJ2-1	CASSFAGGPNDEQFF	TGTGCCAGCAGCTTTGCGGGAGGGCCGAACGATGAGCAGTTCTTC
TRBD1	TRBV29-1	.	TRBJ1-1	CSAIQGRNTEAFF	TGCAGCGCTATACAGGGGCGGAACACTGAAGCTTTCTTT
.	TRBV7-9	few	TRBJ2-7	CASSLVTSKQYF	TGTGCCAGCAGCTTAGTCACTAGCAAGCAGTACTTC
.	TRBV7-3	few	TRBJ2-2	CASSPGGTGELFF	TGTGCCAGCAGCCCCGGGGGCACCGGGGAGCTGTTTTTT
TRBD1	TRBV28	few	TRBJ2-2	CASRDRGRNTGELFF	TGTGCCAGCAGAGACAGGGGGCGAAATACCGGGGAGCTGTTTTTT
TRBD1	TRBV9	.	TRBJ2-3	CASSPGQGRSAGVIDTQYF	TGTGCCAGCAGCCCAGGACAGGGGAGGTCGGCGGGAGTGATAGATACGCAGTATTTT
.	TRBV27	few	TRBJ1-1	CASRAGAEAFF	TGTGCCAGCCGAGCGGGCGCTGAAGCTTTCTTT
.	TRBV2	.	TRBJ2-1	CASSDERDEQFF	TGTGCCAGCAGTGATGAGAGGGATGAGCAGTTCTTC
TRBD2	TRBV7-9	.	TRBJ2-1	CASSLGFGLAGVDNEQFF	TGTGCCAGCAGCTTAGGATTCGGACTAGCGGGAGTGGACAATGAGCAGTTCTTC
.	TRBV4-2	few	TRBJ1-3	CASSVRDSGSGNTIYF	TGTGCCAGCAGCGTTAGGGACTCCGGCTCTGGAAACACCATATATTTT
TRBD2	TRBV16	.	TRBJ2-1	CASSPGRTSGKGNEQFF	TGTGCCAGCAGCCCCGGAAGGACTAGCGGGAAGGGGAATGAGCAGTTCTTC
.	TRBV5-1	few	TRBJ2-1	CATAPAPGEFNEQFF	TGCGCCACCGCCCCGGCTCCGGGAGAGTTCAATGAGCAGTTCTTC
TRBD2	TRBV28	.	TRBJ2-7	CASSLAGEDYEQYF	TGTGCCAGCAGTTTAGCGGGAGAGGATTACGAGCAGTACTTC
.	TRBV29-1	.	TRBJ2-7	CSVGRAYEQYF	TGCAGCGTTGGCCGGGCCTACGAGCAGTACTTC
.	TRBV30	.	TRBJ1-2	CAWSQVYDNYGYTF	TGTGCCTGGAGTCAGGTTTATGACAACTATGGCTACACCTTC
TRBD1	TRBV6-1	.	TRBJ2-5	CASSVGTGKETQYF	TGTGCCAGCAGTGTAGGGACAGGGAAAGAGACCCAGTACTTC
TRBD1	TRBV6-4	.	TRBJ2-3	CASSDSDRGDTQYF	TGTGCCAGCAGTGACTCGGACAGGGGCGATACGCAGTATTTT
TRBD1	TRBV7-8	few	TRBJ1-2	CASSSPDRVYGYTF	TGTGCCAGCAGCTCACCAGACAGGGTATATGGCTACACCTTC
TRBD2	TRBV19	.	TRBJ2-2	CASILSGSGTGELFF	TGTGCCAGTATCCTAAGCGGGAGCGGCACCGGGGAGCTGTTTTTT
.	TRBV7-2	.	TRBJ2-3	CASSLAPLENPSKGTQYF	TGTGCCAGCAGCTTAGCTCCACTAGAGAACCCCTCGAAGGGTACGCAGTATTTT
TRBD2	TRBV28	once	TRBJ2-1	CASRFKQTSGSEQFF	TGTGCCAGCAGATTTAAACAGACTAGCGGGAGTGAGCAGTTCTTC
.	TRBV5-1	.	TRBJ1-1	CASSLTGPENEAFF	TGCGCCAGCAGCTTGACAGGGCCCGAAAATGAAGCTTTCTTT
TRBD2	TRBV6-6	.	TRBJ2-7	CASTSGFLVSEQYF	TGTGCCAGCACTAGCGGGTTCTTAGTTTCCGAGCAGTACTTC
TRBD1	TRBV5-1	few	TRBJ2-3	CASSLRGGQGDTDTQYF	TGCGCCAGCAGCCTACGTGGTGGACAGGGGGACACAGATACGCAGTATTTT
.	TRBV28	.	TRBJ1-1	CASSLVGEGGTEAFF	TGTGCCAGCAGTTTAGTCGGGGAGGGCGGGACTGAAGCTTTCTTT
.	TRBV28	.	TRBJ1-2	CASSPSTGYGYTF	TGTGCCAGCAGTCCCTCGACGGGCTATGGCTACACCTTC